The 9 T cell receptor beta chains presented below share a single source sample, sequenced in a study of shared clonotypes between healthy human individuals. The assay was immunoSEQ multiplex PCR, and TCRdb's table has in-frame clones only and misses some. Seen here are 2 million to 2.5 million clones, under 95% observed once, and the top ten hold about 0.34%. Source material: naive CD4+ T cells from PBMCs. The subset was: CD45RA+ positively selected. These TCRs come from a man aged 18-30 years in good health. Some clones in this sample may be carry-over from other donors' samples.

In its sample, this clone was seen once. The chain links TRBV13 to TRBJ2-7; D is ambiguous. The CDR3 contains 13 residues. The V and J ends lost 4 bases and 1 base respectively, with 8 bases between them. Germline lookup yields CDR1 PRHDT and CDR2 FYEKMQ (reference sequence). The chain's CDR3 is CASSSTLSYEQYF. The CDR3 nucleotides read TGTGCCAGCAGCTCGACCCTATCCTACGAGCAGTACTTC.

The chain links TRBV5-1 to TRBJ2-5, with TRBD2 matching 12 bases. V shed 4 bases and J 5 bases; nucleotides not matched to a gene: 12. Per germline, CDR1 SGHRS and CDR2 YFSETQ. The CDR3 runs to 17 residues. For the CDR3, the DNA is TGCGCCAGCAGCCCGAACCCGACTAGCGGGAGCGGGGAGACCCAGTACTTC. Translated, it gives CASSPNPTSGSGETQYF. Full variable domain (remainder filled in from reference TRBV5-1 and TRBJ2-5): KAGVTQTPRYLIKTRGQQVTLSCSPISGHRSVSWYQQTPGQGLQFLFEYFSETQRNKGNFPGRFSGRQFSNSRSEMNVSTLELGDSALYLCASSPNPTSGSGETQYFGPGTRLLVL.

CDR3 DNA sequence: TGTGCCAGCAGTGAGAGACAGGGTAGGAGCAATCAGCCCCAGCATTTT. This codes for CASSERQGRSNQPQHF. The rearrangement uses TRBV6-1 and TRBJ1-5; 7 nucleotides line up with TRBD1. The CDR3 sequence is 16 residues long. The V gene end was trimmed by 3 bases and the J gene end by 1 base; junction bases not matched to a gene: 6. CDR1 is MNHNS and CDR2 is SASEGT in the germline V gene.

This clone was found once. The chain joins TRBV18 to TRBJ1-5; 7 bases agree with TRBD1. This CDR3 has 15 amino acids. V lost 3 bases, J lost 6 bases, and 8 bases stayed unmatched. Looked up from germline, CDR1 is KGHSH and CDR2 is LQKENI. The CDR3 sequence: CASSPWQGDSQPQHF. The DNA for the CDR3 is TGTGCCAGCTCACCGTGGCAGGGGGACAGTCAGCCCCAGCATTTT.

The CDR3 DNA reads as TGTGCCAGCAGCCGGGACAGGGTCTCCTACGAGCAGTACTTC. This encodes CASSRDRVSYEQYF. The chain is built from TRBV27 and TRBJ2-7, with TRBD1 matching 9 bases. The CDR3 sequence is 14 residues long. The germline gives CDR1 MNHEY, CDR2 SMNVEV (reference sequence). After removal of 6 bases from V and 0 bases from J, the junction contained 3 bases not matched to a gene.

The table lists this clone with a count of one. The rearrangement links TRBV7-9 to TRBJ1-3, with a tentative D call TRBD1 (5 bases). CDR3 length: 15 residues. V lost 0 bases and J 0 bases, leaving 6 bases between the germline ends. Germline V CDR1 and CDR2: SEHNR, FQNEAQ (reference sequence). CDR3 loop: CASSLATVSGNTIYF. For the CDR3, the DNA is TGTGCCAGCAGCTTAGCGACAGTCTCTGGAAACACCATATATTTT.

The V call is TRBV11-3, the J call TRBJ2-5; 9 bases fit TRBD2. V lost 5 bases to trimming and J lost 1 base; unmatched junction nucleotides: 8. CDR1 and CDR2 (germline): SGHNT, YENEEA. The length of the CDR3 is 16 residues. In nucleotides, the CDR3 is TGTGCCAGCAGCCCGACTAGCGGAGCACCCCAAGAGACCCAGTACTTC. Translated, it gives CASSPTSGAPQETQYF. Supplemented by reference TRBV11-3 and TRBJ2-5, the full variable domain reads EAGVVQSPRYKIIEKKQPVAFWCNPISGHNTLYWYLQNLGQGPELLIRYENEEAVDDSQLPKDRFSAERLKGVDSTLKIQPAELGDSAVYLCASSPTSGAPQETQYFGPGTRLLVL.

The rearrangement uses TRBV10-3 and TRBJ2-2; a weak D match, TRBD2 (5 bases). Germline V CDR1 and CDR2: ENHRY, SYGVKD. The CDR3 sequence is 16 residues long. The ends were cut back, 2 bases at V and 1 base at J, with 11 bases in the middle. Here the CDR3 reads CAISEERSMNTGELFF. The CDR3, as DNA: TGTGCCATCAGTGAGGAGCGGTCCATGAACACCGGGGAGCTGTTTTTT.

V gene TRBV7-8 combines with J gene TRBJ1-2, with a tentative D call TRBD1 (5 bases). The CDR3 spans 15 residues. Germline V lookup: CDR1 SGHVS, CDR2 FQNEAQ. V lost 1 base and J 8 bases, leaving 17 bases between the germline ends. The CDR3 protein is CASSLGIPGTGGYTF. The CDR3 DNA is TGTGCCAGCAGCTTAGGGATCCCTGGGACTGGGGGCTACACCTTC.